This note documents a single TCR beta chain sequence. There is no known antigen for this receptor. Base qualities are not recorded, but no much larger clone differs from it by a single base. Participants in the prospective study were aged 18 to 89 years, lived in 20 to 25 United States geographic areas, and enrolled through a virtual design. Cohort assignment in the prospective study relied on participant-reported clinical history from a screening survey and a study questionnaire. Recovered participants in ImmuneRACE Cohort 3 were defined by two consecutive negative NP/OP PCR tests, clearance by a healthcare professional, or resolution of symptoms. Each participant in the prospective study had whole blood, serum and a nasopharyngeal or oropharyngeal swab collected by mobile phlebotomists. Additional blood draws and questionnaires over an approximately 2-month period could optionally be provided by prospective study participants. Before DNA extraction, prospective study blood samples were shipped either frozen or at room temperature.

The entry originates in a study of blood T cell repertoires in COVID-19 (dated by TCRdb to the early 2020s). Context from the whole study: The collaborator samples originated in the United States, Italy and Spain and spanned the acute and convalescent phases of COVID-19. Samples came from the ongoing ImmuneRACE study (first 160 participants) plus 1,254 subjects from 6 global collaborators. HLA class I and class II types, where available, came from metadata supplied by the sample provider rather than from assay-based typing. The material from the prospective study consisted of cDNA or gDNA derived from T cells, B-cell-depleted T cells, or PBMCs. Sample metadata almost always included a de-identified subject ID, COVID-19 status, age in years and sex. The dataset comprised deeply sampled blood TCRbeta repertoires from subjects exposed to, actively infected with, or recovered from COVID-19. The repertoires were made available in a free public database intended to serve as a resource for research on the immune response to SARS-CoV-2.

TCRbeta CDR3 regions were amplified from genomic DNA using the immunoSEQ Assay, a bias-controlled multiplex PCR. Per the authors' processing: Within the assay, amplification of reference gene primers was used to estimate how many nucleated cells each sample contained. To quantify the absolute abundance of each unique TCRbeta CDR3 rearrangement, sequence reads were collapsed and filtered. For each sample, productive Simpson clonality was calculated by taking the square root of Simpson's diversity index across productive rearrangements. This is the immuneACCESS table as TCRdb keeps it, with only in-frame sequences that have V and J called. A part of the clones is gone; compared with another copy, unresolved V genes explain less than half, and the rest is unexplained. Clone size and the V and J calls come from that table; the DNA yielded D and trimming. The sample profile shows 280,000 or so clones; 85% of them were found once. The ten largest clones add up to 2% to 3% of the sample.

Overall results and qualifications from the work: Clinical and demographic metadata were provided uncurated, with the amount varying by source and participant.

This TCR derives from a woman aged 50 to 60 who had recovered from COVID-19. The source material was PBMCs or T cells enriched from blood (not recorded which).

The DNA sequence reads TGTGCCAGCAGCCGCCGGACAGGAAAAGAGACCCAGTACTTC. The resulting protein is CASSRRTGKETQYF. This chain is built from TRBV3-1 (or the pseudogene TRBV3-2) and TRBJ2-5, with 7 bases aligning to TRBD1. CDR1 and CDR2 (LGHDT, YNNKEL) derive from the germline V gene (reference sequence). V ends up 4 bases short and J 3 bases short, with an unmatched junction base count of 5. Its CDR3 holds 14 amino acids, cysteine through phenylalanine. Only the CDR3 DNA is retained, 42 bases long and in frame from the first base.